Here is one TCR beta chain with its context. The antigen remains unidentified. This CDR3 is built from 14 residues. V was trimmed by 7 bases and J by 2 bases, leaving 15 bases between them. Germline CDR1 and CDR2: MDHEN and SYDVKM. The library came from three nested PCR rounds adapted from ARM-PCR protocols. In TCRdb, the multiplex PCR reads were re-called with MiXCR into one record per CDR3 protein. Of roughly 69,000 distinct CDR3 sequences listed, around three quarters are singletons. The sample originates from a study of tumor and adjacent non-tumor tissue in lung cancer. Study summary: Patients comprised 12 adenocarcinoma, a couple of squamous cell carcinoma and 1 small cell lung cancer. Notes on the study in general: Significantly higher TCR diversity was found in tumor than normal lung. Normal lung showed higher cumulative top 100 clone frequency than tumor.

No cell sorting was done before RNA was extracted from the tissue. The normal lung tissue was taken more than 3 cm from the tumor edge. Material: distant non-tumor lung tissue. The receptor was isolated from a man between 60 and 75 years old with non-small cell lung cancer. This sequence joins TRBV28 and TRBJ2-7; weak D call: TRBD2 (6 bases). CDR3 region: CASNQLAGAYEQYF. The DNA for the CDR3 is TGTGCCAGCAACCAACTAGCTGGAGCCTACGAGCAGTACTTC.